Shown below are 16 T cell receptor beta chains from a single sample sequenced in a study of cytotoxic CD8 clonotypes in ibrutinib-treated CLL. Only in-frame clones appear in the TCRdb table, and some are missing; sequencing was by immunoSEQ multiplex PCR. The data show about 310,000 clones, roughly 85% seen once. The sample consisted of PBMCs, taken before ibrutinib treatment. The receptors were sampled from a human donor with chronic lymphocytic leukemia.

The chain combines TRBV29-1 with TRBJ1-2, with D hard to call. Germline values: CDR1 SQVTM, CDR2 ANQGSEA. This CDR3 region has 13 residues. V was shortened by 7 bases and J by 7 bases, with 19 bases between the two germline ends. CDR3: CSDLTSLQRGYTF. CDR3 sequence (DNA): TGCAGCGACTTAACTTCTCTCCAACGTGGCTACACCTTC.

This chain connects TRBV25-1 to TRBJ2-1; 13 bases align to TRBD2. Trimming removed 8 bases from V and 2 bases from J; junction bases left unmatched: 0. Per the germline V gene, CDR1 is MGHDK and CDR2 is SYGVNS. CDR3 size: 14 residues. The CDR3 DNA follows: TGTGCCAGCGGACTAGCGGGAGCCTACAATGAGCAGTTCTTC. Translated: CASGLAGAYNEQFF. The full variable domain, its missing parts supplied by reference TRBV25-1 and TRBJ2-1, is EADIYQTPRYLVIGTGKKITLECSQTMGHDKMYWYQQDPGMELHLIHYSYGVNSTEKGDLSSESTVSRIRTEHFPLTLESARPSHTSQYLCASGLAGAYNEQFFGPGTRLTVL.

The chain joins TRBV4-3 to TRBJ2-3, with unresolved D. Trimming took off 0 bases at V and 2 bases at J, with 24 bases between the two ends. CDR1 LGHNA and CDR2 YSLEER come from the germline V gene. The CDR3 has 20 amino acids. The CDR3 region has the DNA TGCGCCAGCAGCCAAGAGAGGATTTGGAATCCGCCCCTAGTCACAGATACGCAGTATTTT. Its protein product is CASSQERIWNPPLVTDTQYF.

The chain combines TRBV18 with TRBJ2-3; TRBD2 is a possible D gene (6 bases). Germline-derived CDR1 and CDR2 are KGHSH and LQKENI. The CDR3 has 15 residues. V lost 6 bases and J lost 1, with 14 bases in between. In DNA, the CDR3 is TGTGCCAGCTCCCGGGACTCCCAACGCACAGATACGCAGTATTTT. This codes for CASSRDSQRTDTQYF.

Here the CDR3 DNA reads TGTGCCAGCAGTGACGAGGCAAAGGAGACCCAGTACTTC. Amino acid sequence: CASSDEAKETQYF. The rearrangement joins TRBV2 to TRBJ2-5; no clear D gene. V shed 3 bases and J shed 5 bases, with 10 bases lying between them. The V gene's germline CDR1 is SNHLY and CDR2 FYNNEI. CDR3 length equals 13 residues.

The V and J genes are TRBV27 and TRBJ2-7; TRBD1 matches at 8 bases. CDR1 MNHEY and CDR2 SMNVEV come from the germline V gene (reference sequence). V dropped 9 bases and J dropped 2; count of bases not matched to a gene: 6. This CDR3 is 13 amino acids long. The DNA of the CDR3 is TGTGCCAGTAAAGGACAGGGCACCTACGAGCAGTACTTC. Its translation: CASKGQGTYEQYF.

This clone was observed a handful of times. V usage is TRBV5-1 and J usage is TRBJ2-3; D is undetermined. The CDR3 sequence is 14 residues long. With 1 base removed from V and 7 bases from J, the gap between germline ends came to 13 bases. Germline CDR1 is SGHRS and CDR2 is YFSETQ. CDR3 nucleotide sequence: TGCGCCAGCAGCTTGAGGATCGATCCTAATACGCAGTATTTT. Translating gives CASSLRIDPNTQYF.

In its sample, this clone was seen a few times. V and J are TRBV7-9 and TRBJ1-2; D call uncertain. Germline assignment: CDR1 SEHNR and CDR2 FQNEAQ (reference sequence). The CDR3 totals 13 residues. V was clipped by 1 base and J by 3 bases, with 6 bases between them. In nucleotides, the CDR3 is TGTGCCAGCAGCTTAGAACAGTACTATGGCTACACCTTC. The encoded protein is CASSLEQYYGYTF.

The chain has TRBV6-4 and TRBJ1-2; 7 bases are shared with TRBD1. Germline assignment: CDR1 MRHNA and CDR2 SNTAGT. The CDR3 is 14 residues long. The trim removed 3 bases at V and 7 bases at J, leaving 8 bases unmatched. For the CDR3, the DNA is TGTGCCAGCAGTGAATACAGGGGCTGGGGTGGCTACACCTTC. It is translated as CASSEYRGWGGYTF.

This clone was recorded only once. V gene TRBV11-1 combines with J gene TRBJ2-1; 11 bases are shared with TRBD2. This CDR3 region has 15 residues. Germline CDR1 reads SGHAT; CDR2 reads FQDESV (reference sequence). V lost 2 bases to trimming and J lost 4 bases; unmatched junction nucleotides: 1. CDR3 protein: CASSLLAGGYNEQFF. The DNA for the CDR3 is TGTGCCAGCAGCTTACTAGCGGGAGGTTACAATGAGCAGTTCTTC.

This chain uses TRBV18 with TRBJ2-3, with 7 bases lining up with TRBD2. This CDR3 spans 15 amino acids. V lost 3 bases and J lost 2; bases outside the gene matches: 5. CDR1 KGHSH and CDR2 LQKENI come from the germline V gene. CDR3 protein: CASSPFGLDTDTQYF. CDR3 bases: TGTGCCAGCTCACCTTTCGGACTAGACACAGATACGCAGTATTTT.

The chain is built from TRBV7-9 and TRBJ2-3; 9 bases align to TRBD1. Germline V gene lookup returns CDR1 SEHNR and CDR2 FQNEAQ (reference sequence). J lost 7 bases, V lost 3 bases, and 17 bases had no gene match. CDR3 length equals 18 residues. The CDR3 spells CASSLGPDGTGRGNTQYF. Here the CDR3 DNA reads TGTGCCAGCAGCTTGGGGCCCGACGGGACAGGGAGAGGGAATACGCAGTATTTT.

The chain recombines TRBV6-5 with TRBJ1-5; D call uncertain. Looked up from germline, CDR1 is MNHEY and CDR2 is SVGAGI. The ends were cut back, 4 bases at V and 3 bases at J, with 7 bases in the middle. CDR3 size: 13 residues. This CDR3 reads CASSLTANQPQHF. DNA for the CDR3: TGTGCCAGCAGTTTAACAGCCAATCAGCCCCAGCATTTT.

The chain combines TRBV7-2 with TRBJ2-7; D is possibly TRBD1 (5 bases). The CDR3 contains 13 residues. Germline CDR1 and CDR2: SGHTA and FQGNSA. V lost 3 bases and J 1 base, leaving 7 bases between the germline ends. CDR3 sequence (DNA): TGTGCCAGCAGCTTCAGGACATCCTACGAGCAGTACTTC. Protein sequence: CASSFRTSYEQYF.

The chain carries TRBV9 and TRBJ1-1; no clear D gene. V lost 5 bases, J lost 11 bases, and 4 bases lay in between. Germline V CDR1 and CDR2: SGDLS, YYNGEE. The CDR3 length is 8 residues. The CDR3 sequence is CASRSAFF. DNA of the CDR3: TGTGCCAGCAGGAGTGCTTTCTTT.

The CDR3 bases are TGTGCCAGCAGCTTGGGCCACAGCGACTATGGCTACACCTTC. Protein: CASSLGHSDYGYTF. The chain links TRBV5-6 to TRBJ1-2, with D unclear. The CDR3 spans 14 residues. V was trimmed by 0 bases and J by 3 bases, leaving 9 bases between them. Germline V gives CDR1 SGHDT, CDR2 YYEEEE. The variable domain in full, completed from reference TRBV5-6 and TRBJ1-2, reads DAGVTQSPTHLIKTRGQQVTLRCSPKSGHDTVSWYQQALGQGPQFIFQYYEEEERQRGNFPDRFSGHQFPNYSSELNVNALLLGDSALYLCASSLGHSDYGYTFGSGTRLTVV.